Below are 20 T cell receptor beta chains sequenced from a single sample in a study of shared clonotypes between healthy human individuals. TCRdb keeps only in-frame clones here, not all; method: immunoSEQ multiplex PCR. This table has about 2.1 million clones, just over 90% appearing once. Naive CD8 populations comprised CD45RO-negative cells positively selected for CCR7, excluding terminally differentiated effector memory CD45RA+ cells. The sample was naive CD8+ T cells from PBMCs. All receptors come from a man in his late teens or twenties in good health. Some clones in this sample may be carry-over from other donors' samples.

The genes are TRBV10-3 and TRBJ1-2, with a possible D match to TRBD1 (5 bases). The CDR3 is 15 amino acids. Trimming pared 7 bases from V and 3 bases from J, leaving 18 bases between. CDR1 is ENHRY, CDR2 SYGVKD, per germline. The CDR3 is CAINGIPGQDYGYTF. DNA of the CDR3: TGTGCCATCAATGGGATCCCGGGGCAAGACTATGGCTACACCTTC.

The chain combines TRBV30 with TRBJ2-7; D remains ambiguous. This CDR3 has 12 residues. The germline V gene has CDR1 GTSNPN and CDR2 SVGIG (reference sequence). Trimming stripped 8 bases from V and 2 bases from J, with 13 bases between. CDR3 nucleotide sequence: TGTGCCCGGCAGGTGGGTCCCTACGAGCAGTACTTC. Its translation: CARQVGPYEQYF.

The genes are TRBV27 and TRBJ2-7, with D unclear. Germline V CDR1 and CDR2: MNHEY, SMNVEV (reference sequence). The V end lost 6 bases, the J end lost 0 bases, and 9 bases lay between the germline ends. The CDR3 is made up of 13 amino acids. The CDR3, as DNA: TGTGCCAGCAGCGATTATCGCTCCTACGAGCAGTACTTC. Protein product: CASSDYRSYEQYF.

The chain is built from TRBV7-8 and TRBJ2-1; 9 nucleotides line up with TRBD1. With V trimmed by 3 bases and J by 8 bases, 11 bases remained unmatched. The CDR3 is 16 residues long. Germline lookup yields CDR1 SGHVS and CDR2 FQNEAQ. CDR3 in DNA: TGTGCCAGCAGCTTTACAGGGGGCGCGGTAAGGGATGAGCAGTTCTTC. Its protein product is CASSFTGGAVRDEQFF.

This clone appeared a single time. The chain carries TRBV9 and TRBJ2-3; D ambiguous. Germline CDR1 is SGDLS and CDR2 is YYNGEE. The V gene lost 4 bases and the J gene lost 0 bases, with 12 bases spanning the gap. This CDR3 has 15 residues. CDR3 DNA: TGTGCCAGCAGCCCGATCGGACGCAGCACAGATACGCAGTATTTT. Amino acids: CASSPIGRSTDTQYF.

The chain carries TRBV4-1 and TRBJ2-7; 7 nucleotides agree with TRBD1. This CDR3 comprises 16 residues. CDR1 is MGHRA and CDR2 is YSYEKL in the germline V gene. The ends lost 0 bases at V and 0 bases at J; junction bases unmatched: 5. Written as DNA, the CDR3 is TGCGCCAGCAGCCAAGAGGACAGGCCGAGCTCCTACGAGCAGTACTTC. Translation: CASSQEDRPSSYEQYF.

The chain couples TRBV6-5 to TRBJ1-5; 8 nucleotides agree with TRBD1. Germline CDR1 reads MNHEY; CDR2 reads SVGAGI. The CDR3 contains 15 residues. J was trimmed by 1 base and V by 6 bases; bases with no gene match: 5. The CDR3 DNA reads TGTGCCAGCAGCCCGACAGGGGTCAGCAATCAGCCCCAGCATTTT. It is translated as CASSPTGVSNQPQHF.

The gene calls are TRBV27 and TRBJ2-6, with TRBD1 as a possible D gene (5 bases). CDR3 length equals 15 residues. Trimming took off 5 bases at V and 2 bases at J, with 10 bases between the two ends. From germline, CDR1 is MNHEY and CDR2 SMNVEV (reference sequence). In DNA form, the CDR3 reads TGTGCCAGCAGTAAAAGGGGCCCTGGGGCCAACGTCCTGACTTTC. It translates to CASSKRGPGANVLTF.

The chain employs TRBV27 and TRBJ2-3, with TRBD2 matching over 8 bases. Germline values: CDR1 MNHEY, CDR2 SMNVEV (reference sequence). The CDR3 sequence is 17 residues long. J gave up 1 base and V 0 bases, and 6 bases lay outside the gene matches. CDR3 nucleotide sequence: TGTGCCAGCAGTTTATCAGCGCGGGAGGAGGGCACAGATACGCAGTATTTT. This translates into CASSLSAREEGTDTQYF.

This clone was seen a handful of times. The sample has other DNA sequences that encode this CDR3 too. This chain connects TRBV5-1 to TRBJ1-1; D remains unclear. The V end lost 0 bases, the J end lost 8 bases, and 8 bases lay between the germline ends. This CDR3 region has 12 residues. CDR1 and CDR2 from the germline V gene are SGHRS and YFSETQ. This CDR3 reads CASSLAAGEAFF. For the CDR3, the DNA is TGCGCCAGCAGCTTGGCGGCGGGAGAAGCTTTCTTT.

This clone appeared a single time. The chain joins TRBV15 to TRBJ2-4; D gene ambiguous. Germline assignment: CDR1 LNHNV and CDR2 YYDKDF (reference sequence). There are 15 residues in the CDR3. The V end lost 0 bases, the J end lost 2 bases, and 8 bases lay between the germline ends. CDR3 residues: CATSRDIKTKNIQYF. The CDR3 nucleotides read TGTGCCACCAGCAGAGATATCAAAACCAAAAACATTCAGTACTTC.

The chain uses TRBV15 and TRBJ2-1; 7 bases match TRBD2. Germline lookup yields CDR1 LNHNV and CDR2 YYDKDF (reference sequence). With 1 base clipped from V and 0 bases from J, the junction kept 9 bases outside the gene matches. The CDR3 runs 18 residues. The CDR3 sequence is CATSRGHTAGSSYNEQFF. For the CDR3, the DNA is TGTGCCACCAGCAGAGGTCACACAGCGGGAAGCTCCTACAATGAGCAGTTCTTC.

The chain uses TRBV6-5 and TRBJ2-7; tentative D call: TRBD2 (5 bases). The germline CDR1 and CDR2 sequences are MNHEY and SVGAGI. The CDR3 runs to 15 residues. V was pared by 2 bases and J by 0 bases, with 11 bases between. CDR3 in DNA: TGTGCCAGCAGTTACGAGCGGACGAGCTCCTACGAGCAGTACTTC. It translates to CASSYERTSSYEQYF.

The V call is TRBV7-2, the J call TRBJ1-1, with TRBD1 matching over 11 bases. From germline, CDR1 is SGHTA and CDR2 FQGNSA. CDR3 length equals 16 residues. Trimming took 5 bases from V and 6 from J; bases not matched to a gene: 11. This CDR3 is CASSTGQGASRAEAFF. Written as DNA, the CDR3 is TGTGCCAGCAGCACAGGACAGGGGGCGTCGCGAGCTGAAGCTTTCTTT.

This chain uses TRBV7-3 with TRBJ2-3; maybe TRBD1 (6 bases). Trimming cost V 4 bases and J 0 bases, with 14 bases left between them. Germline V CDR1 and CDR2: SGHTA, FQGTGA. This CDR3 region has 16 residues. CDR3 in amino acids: CASSSPTGSSTDTQYF. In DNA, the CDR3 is TGTGCCAGCAGCTCTCCGACAGGCTCTAGCACAGATACGCAGTATTTT.

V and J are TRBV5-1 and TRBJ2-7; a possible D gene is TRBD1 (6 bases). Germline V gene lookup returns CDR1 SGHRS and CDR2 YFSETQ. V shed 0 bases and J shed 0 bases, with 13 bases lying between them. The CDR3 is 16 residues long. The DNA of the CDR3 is TGCGCCAGCAGCTTGGACAGGGATGGGAGCTCCTACGAGCAGTACTTC. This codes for CASSLDRDGSSYEQYF.

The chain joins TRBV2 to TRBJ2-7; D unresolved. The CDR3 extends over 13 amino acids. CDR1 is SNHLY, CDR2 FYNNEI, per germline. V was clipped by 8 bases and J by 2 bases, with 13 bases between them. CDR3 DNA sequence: TGTGCCAGCTGCCCAGGCTCAACCTACGAGCAGTACTTC. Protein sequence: CASCPGSTYEQYF. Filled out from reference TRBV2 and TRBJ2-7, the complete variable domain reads EPEVTQTPSHQVTQMGQEVILRCVPISNHLYFYWYRQILGQKVEFLVSFYNNEISEKSEIFDDQFSVERPDGSNFTLKIRSTKLEDSAMYFCASCPGSTYEQYFGPGTRLTVT.

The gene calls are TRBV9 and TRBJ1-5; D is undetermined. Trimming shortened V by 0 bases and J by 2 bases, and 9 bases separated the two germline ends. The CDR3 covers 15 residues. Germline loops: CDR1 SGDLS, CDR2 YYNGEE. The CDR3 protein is CASSVGGWGNQPQHF. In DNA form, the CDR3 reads TGTGCCAGCAGCGTAGGGGGTTGGGGCAATCAGCCCCAGCATTTT.

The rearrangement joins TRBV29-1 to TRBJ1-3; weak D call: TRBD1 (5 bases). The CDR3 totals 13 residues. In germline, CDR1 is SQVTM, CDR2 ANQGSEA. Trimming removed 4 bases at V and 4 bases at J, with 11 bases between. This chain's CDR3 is CSVAGGGGNTIYF. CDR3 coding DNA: TGCAGCGTTGCCGGGGGAGGAGGAAACACCATATATTTT.

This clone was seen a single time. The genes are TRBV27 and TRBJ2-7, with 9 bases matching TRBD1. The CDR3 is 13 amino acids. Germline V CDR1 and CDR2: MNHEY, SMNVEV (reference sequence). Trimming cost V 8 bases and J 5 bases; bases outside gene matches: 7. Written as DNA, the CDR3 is TGTGCCAGCTGGGACAGGGAAAGTCACGAGCAGTACTTC. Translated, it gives CASWDRESHEQYF.